This T cell receptor beta chain comes out of a study of molecular identifiers for immune sequencing clone quantification. Study-level background: Naive CD8 cell RNA, from 20,000 or 100,000 cells, was split five ways in replicates, with four sequenced.

TCRdb reprocessed the PCR reads via MiXCR and lists one record per CDR3 protein. This table holds over 600,000 distinct CDR3 sequences, just under 20% found once. A CD8+CD4-CCR7+CD45RA+ phenotype served as the sorting definition for naive CD8 T cells. This clonotype came up a few times. Its antigen is still unknown. Study findings and constraints: In a background of around 1 million naive cells, spiked Jurkat TCR RNA from one cell was reportedly detectable. In CMV-specific effectors, clones above 20 copies held over 98% of molecules; naive, under 1%.

Trimming took off 6 bases at V and 3 bases at J, with 18 bases between the two ends. Per germline, CDR1 DFQATT and CDR2 SNEGSKA (reference sequence). The CDR3 consists of 14 residues. The sample consisted of naive CD8+ T cells from blood, with Jurkat cell RNA spiked in. The subset: FACS-sorted CD8+CD4-CCR7+CD45RA+ naive T cells. This chain uses TRBV20-1 with TRBJ2-7; perhaps TRBD1 as D (8 bases). The source of this sequence is a human donor in good health. Some libraries in this study had Jurkat cell RNA spiked in. In DNA, the CDR3 is TGCAGTGCGGGAGGGACAGGTCTGGGCTACGAGCAGTACTTC. Translation gives CSAGGTGLGYEQYF.